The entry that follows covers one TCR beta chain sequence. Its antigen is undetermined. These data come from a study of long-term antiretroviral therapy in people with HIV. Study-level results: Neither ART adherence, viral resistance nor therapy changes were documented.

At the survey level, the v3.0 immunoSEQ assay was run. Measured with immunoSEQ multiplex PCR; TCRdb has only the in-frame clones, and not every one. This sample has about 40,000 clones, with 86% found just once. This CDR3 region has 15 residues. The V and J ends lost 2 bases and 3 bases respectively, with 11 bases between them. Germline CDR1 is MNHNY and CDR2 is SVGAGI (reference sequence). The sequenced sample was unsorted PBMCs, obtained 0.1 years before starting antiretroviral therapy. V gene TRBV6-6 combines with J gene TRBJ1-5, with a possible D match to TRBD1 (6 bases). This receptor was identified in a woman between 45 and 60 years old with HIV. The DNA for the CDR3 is TGTGCCAGCAGTTACGTATCAGGGGCCAATCAGCCCCAGCATTTT. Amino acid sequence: CASSYVSGANQPQHF.